One sample yielded the 21 T cell receptor beta chains listed below, sequenced in a study of CD8+ T cells in alopecia areata. cDNA prepared by RNA extraction and subsequent reverse transcription served as the template for sequencing. The data were produced by immunoSEQ multiplex PCR, yet TCRdb's version contains in-frame clones alone and is incomplete. The table records about 200,000 clones, 35% to 40% of them present only once. Treatment described: oral pan-JAK inhibitor, 5-10 mg twice daily. Sequenced material: CD4+ T cells sorted from blood, taken between weeks 30 and 35, from a patient treated with tofacitinib. The receptors shown here come from a human donor with alopecia areata.

This clone was counted a few times. The rearrangement links TRBV9 to TRBJ2-5; weak D call: TRBD1 (5 bases). Deletions cut 3 bases from V and 5 bases from J, with 20 bases between. In germline, CDR1 is SGDLS, CDR2 YYNGEE. The CDR3 has 16 residues. CDR3 DNA: TGTGCCAGCAGCGCTGACGCAGGGTACTATGTGGAGACCCAGTACTTC. This gives the protein CASSADAGYYVETQYF. The whole variable domain, remainder taken from reference TRBV9 and TRBJ2-5, is DSGVTQTPKHLITATGQRVTLRCSPRSGDLSVYWYQQSLDQGLQFLIQYYNGEERAKGNILERFSAQQFPDLHSELNLSSLELGDSALYFCASSADAGYYVETQYFGPGTRLLVL.

This clone was seen a few times. This sequence joins TRBV4-2 and TRBJ1-2; possibly TRBD1 for D (5 bases). The CDR3 extends over 16 amino acids. V dropped 5 bases and J dropped 7 bases, with 23 bases sitting between them. Germline CDR1 and CDR2: LGHNA and YNFKEQ. CDR3 sequence (DNA): TGTGCCAGCAGCACACACGGGGGAGAAGAAAGGCGTGGCTACACCTTC. Residues: CASSTHGGEERRGYTF.

The V gene is TRBV5-1, the J gene TRBJ2-7; 9 bases align to TRBD2. J was trimmed by 5 bases and V by 0 bases; bases with no gene match: 3. From germline, CDR1 is SGHRS and CDR2 YFSETQ. The CDR3 contains 14 residues. The CDR3 is CASSLGGRGHEQYF. As DNA, the CDR3 is TGCGCCAGCAGCTTGGGCGGGAGGGGACACGAGCAGTACTTC.

This clone was counted between two and nine times. V is TRBV4-1 and J is TRBJ1-3, with no clear D. Germline lookup yields CDR1 MGHRA and CDR2 YSYEKL. V shed 1 base and J shed 0 bases, with 13 bases lying between them. The CDR3 spans 17 residues. In DNA form, the CDR3 reads TGCGCCAGCAGCCAAGTCCATCGGGGAGACTCTGGAAACACCATATATTTT. The encoded protein is CASSQVHRGDSGNTIYF.

The chain employs TRBV7-2 and TRBJ2-1; D is ambiguous. Germline V gene data show CDR1 as SGHTA and CDR2 as FQGNSA. CDR3 length equals 14 residues. Trimming cost V 5 bases and J 4 bases, with 12 bases left between them. CDR3 in amino acids: CASSPPPGYNEQFF. CDR3 bases: TGTGCCAGCAGCCCACCCCCAGGTTACAATGAGCAGTTCTTC.

The rearrangement joins TRBV7-3 to TRBJ1-2, with 7 bases fitting TRBD1. Germline assignment: CDR1 SGHTA and CDR2 FQGTGA. This CDR3 region has 13 residues. Unmatched junction bases numbered 11, after V lost 8 bases and J lost 8 bases. The CDR3 sequence: CASGYGAGGGYTF. Written as DNA, the CDR3 is TGTGCCAGCGGATATGGTGCAGGGGGAGGCTACACCTTC.

The chain recombines TRBV7-2 with TRBJ1-5, with 7 bases lining up with TRBD1. Germline CDR1 is SGHTA and CDR2 is FQGNSA. The CDR3 spans 19 residues. V lost 0 bases, J lost 6 bases, and 17 bases stayed unmatched. DNA of the CDR3: TGTGCCAGCAGCTTAGCGGTCGGCAGGGGGAGCTCTTTCCGTCAGCCCCAGCATTTT. It yields the protein CASSLAVGRGSSFRQPQHF.

The V and J genes are TRBV19 and TRBJ2-1; 8 bases are a match to TRBD2. CDR1 is LNHDA and CDR2 is SQIVND in the germline V gene (reference sequence). The CDR3 totals 14 residues. After removal of 6 bases from V and 2 bases from J, the junction contained 3 bases not matched to a gene. The CDR3, as DNA: TGTGCCAGTAGCCGGACTAGCCCCTACAATGAGCAGTTCTTC. It yields the protein CASSRTSPYNEQFF. The full variable domain, rest sourced from reference TRBV19 and TRBJ2-1, is DGGITQSPKYLFRKEGQNVTLSCEQNLNHDAMYWYRQDPGQGLRLIYYSQIVNDFQKGDIAEGYSVSREKKESFPLTVTSAQKNPTAFYLCASSRTSPYNEQFFGPGTRLTVL.

The chain has TRBV5-1 and TRBJ2-3, with D possibly TRBD1 on 6 matching bases. This CDR3 region has 14 residues. V was shortened by 4 bases and J by 2 bases, with 11 bases between the two germline ends. Germline V CDR1 and CDR2: SGHRS, YFSETQ. As DNA, the CDR3 is TGCGCCAGCAGCGGGGGCCAGAACACAGATACGCAGTATTTT. Translating gives CASSGGQNTDTQYF.

V usage is TRBV2 and J usage is TRBJ1-1, with D possibly TRBD1 on 6 matching bases. Trimming stripped 6 bases from V and 8 bases from J, with 13 bases between. The CDR3 runs to 12 residues. Germline lookup yields CDR1 SNHLY and CDR2 FYNNEI. The CDR3 region is CASSLRTDEAFF. CDR3 DNA: TGTGCCAGCAGCCTAAGGACAGACGAAGCTTTCTTT.

The chain uses TRBV25-1 and TRBJ2-3, with 10 bases aligning to TRBD1. V lost 8 bases, J lost 2 bases, and 10 bases stayed unmatched. The germline V gene has CDR1 MGHDK and CDR2 SYGVNS. The CDR3 is made up of 16 amino acids. The CDR3 protein is CASLPGQGPHTDTQYF. The CDR3, as DNA: TGTGCCAGCCTACCGGGACAGGGGCCTCACACAGATACGCAGTATTTT.

The V gene is TRBV6-5, the J gene TRBJ2-5; maybe TRBD1 (5 bases). CDR3 length: 12 amino acids. Germline values: CDR1 MNHEY, CDR2 SVGAGI. Trimming pared 4 bases from V and 5 bases from J, leaving 8 bases between. The CDR3 protein is CASSSTVETQYF. The DNA of the CDR3 is TGTGCCAGCAGTTCGACAGTTGAGACCCAGTACTTC.

This clone was counted only a few times. V and J are TRBV11-1 and TRBJ2-3; no firm D call. V lost 1 base, J lost 2 bases, and 13 bases lay in between. The CDR3 extends over 16 amino acids. The germline V gene has CDR1 SGHAT and CDR2 FQDESV (reference sequence). The CDR3 DNA follows: TGTGCCAGCAGCTTAGTGGGCAGTGGGCCCACAGATACGCAGTATTTT. The encoded protein is CASSLVGSGPTDTQYF.

This clone has a handful of counts. The rearrangement uses TRBV7-2 and TRBJ1-2, with a weak D call TRBD1 (5 bases). CDR3 length: 14 residues. V lost 1 base and J 4 bases, leaving 10 bases between the germline ends. Germline-derived CDR1 and CDR2 are SGHTA and FQGNSA. The CDR3: CASSLVRTSYGYTF. CDR3 nucleotides: TGTGCCAGCAGCTTAGTTAGGACAAGCTATGGCTACACCTTC.

The V gene is TRBV11-2, the J gene TRBJ2-7, with D possibly called TRBD1 or TRBD2 (5 bases each). The V end lost 4 bases, the J end lost 3 bases, and 19 bases lay between the germline ends. This CDR3 is built from 16 residues. Germline CDR1 reads SGHAT; CDR2 reads FQNNGV. CDR3 in DNA: TGTGCCAGCAGCTCAATTTCCGGGACCGACGGCTACGAGCAGTACTTC. It translates to CASSSISGTDGYEQYF. The full variable domain, its missing parts supplied by reference TRBV11-2 and TRBJ2-7, is EAGVAQSPRYKIIEKRQSVAFWCNPISGHATLYWYQQILGQGPKLLIQFQNNGVVDDSQLPKDRFSAERLKGVDSTLKIQPAKLEDSAVYLCASSSISGTDGYEQYFGPGTRLTVT.

V usage is TRBV18 and J usage is TRBJ2-7; D is possibly TRBD1 (5 bases). CDR1 KGHSH and CDR2 LQKENI come from the germline V gene. There are 13 residues in the CDR3. V lost 2 bases and J 5 bases, leaving 10 bases between the germline ends. CDR3 region: CASSPTDKNEQYF. The CDR3 DNA reads TGTGCCAGCTCACCAACGGACAAGAACGAGCAGTACTTC. The full variable domain, in which reference TRBV18 and TRBJ2-7 provide the parts outside the CDR3, is NAGVMQNPRHLVRRRGQEARLRCSPMKGHSHVYWYRQLPEEGLKFMVYLQKENIIDESGMPKERFSAEFPKEGPSILRIQQVVRGDSAAYFCASSPTDKNEQYFGPGTRLTVT.

The chain uses TRBV4-1 and TRBJ2-2; D unclear. CDR1 is MGHRA, CDR2 YSYEKL, per germline. The V end was cut by 2 bases, the J end by 5 bases, with 6 bases between. The CDR3 consists of 13 residues. The CDR3 DNA sequence: TGCGCCAGCAGCCAAAGGGATACCGGGGAGCTGTTTTTT. Translation: CASSQRDTGELFF.

The gene calls are TRBV25-1 and TRBJ2-1; a possible D gene is TRBD2 (6 bases). This CDR3 has 14 residues. Germline lookup yields CDR1 MGHDK and CDR2 SYGVNS. The V end was cut by 9 bases, the J end by 0 bases, with 12 bases between. The CDR3, as DNA: TGTGCCAGTGCCACTAGCTTCTCCTACAATGAGCAGTTCTTC. Translation: CASATSFSYNEQFF.

V usage is TRBV2 and J usage is TRBJ1-2; D perhaps matches TRBD1 (6 bases). The CDR3 is 14 amino acids. V gave up 6 bases and J gave up 2 bases, with 13 bases separating them. Germline lookup yields CDR1 SNHLY and CDR2 FYNNEI. CDR3 sequence: CASSGQSHNYGYTF. DNA for the CDR3: TGTGCCAGCAGCGGACAGTCTCACAACTATGGCTACACCTTC.

The chain couples TRBV30 to TRBJ2-7, with D maybe TRBD2 (5 bases). Germline V CDR1 and CDR2: GTSNPN, SVGIG (reference sequence). CDR3 size: 13 residues. V was pared by 2 bases and J by 2 bases, with 10 bases between. This CDR3 is CAWSKFGTYEQYF. The CDR3 DNA sequence: TGTGCCTGGAGTAAGTTCGGGACCTACGAGCAGTACTTC.

A few counts support this clone. The chain combines TRBV25-1 with TRBJ1-5, with 9 bases that match TRBD1. Germline loops: CDR1 MGHDK, CDR2 SYGVNS. The CDR3 sequence is 18 residues long. The junction had 11 bases not matched to a gene; V was cut back by 2 bases and J by 3 bases. Here the CDR3 reads CASSEGGRGQGINQPQHF. The DNA of the CDR3 is TGTGCCAGCAGTGAAGGGGGGAGGGGACAGGGTATCAATCAGCCCCAGCATTTT.